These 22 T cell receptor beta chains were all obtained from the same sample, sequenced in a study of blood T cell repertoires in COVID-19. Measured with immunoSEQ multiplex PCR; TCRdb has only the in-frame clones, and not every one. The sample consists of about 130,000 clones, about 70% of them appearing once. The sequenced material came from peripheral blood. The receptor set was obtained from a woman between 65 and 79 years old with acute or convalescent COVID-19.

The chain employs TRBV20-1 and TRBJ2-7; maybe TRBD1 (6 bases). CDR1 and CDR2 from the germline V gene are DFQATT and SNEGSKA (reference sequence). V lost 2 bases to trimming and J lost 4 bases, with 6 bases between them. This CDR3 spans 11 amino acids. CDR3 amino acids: CSARQGYEQYF. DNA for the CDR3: TGCAGTGCTAGACAGGGGTACGAGCAGTACTTC.

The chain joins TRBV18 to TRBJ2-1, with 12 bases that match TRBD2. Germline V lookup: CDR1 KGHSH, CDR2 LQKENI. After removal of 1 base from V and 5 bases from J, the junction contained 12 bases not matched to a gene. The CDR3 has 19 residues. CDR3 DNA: TGTGCCAGCTCACCACGGGGACTAGCGGGTCCAGGGAGCCACAATGAGCAGTTCTTC. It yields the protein CASSPRGLAGPGSHNEQFF.

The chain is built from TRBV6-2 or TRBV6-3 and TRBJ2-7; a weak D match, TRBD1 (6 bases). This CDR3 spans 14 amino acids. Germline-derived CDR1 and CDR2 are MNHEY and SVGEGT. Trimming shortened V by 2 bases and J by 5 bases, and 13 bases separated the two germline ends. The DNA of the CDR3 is TGTGCCAGCAGTTACGTGCAGGGGAGACACGAGCAGTACTTC. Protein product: CASSYVQGRHEQYF.

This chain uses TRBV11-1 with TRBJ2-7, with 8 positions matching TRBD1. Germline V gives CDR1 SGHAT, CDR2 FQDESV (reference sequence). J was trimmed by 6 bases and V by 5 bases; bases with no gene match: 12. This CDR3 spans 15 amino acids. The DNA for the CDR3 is TGTGCCAGCAGCCCGCAGACAGGGGTCCGTTCCGAGCAGTACTTC. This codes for CASSPQTGVRSEQYF. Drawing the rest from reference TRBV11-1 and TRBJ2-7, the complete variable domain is EAEVAQSPRYKITEKSQAVAFWCDPISGHATLYWYRQILGQGPELLVQFQDESVVDDSQLPKDRFSAERLKGVDSTLKIQPAELGDSAMYLCASSPQTGVRSEQYFGPGTRLTVT.

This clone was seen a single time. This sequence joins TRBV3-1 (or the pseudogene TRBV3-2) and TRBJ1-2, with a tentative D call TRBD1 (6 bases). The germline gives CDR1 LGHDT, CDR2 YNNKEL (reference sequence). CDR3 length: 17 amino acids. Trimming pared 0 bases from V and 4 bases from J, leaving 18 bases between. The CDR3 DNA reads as TGTGCCAGCAGCCAAGATCGAGGGGGGGTCCAGGGCTATGGCTACACCTTC. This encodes CASSQDRGGVQGYGYTF.

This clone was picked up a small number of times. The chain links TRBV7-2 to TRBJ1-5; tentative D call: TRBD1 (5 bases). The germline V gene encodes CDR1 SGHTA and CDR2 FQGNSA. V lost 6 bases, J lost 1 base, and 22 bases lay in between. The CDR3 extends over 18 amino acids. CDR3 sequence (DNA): TGTGCCAGCAGTCTAACCTTCCAAGGGGCGATCAGCAATCAGCCCCAGCATTTT. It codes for CASSLTFQGAISNQPQHF. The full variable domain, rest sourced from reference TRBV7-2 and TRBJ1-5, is GAGVSQSPSNKVTEKGKDVELRCDPISGHTALYWYRQSLGQGLEFLIYFQGNSAPDKSGLPSDRFSAERTGGSVSTLTIQRTQQEDSAVYLCASSLTFQGAISNQPQHFGDGTRLSIL.

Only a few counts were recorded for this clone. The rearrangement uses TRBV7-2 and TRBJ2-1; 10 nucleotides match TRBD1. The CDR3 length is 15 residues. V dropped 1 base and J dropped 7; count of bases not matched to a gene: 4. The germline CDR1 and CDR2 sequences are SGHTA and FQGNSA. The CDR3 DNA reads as TGTGCCAGCAGCTTAGTGGGACAGGGGTTTAATGAGCAGTTCTTC. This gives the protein CASSLVGQGFNEQFF.

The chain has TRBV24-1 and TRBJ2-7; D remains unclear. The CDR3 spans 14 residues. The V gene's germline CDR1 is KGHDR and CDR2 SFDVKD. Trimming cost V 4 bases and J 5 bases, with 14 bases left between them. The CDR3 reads CATSDPSKRHEQYF. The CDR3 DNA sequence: TGTGCCACCAGTGACCCTTCGAAGAGGCACGAGCAGTACTTC.

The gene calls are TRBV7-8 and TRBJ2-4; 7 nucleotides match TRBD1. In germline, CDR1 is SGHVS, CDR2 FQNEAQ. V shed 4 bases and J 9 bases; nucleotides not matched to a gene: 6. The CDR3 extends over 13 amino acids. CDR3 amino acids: CASSSRGLGIQYF. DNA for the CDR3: TGTGCCAGCAGCTCAAGGGGGCTGGGCATTCAGTACTTC.

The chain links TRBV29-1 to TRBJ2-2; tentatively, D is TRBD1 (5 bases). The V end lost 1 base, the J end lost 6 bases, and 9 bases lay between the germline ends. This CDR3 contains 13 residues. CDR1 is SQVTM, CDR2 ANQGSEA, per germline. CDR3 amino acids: CSVEGQGPGELFF. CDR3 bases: TGCAGCGTTGAAGGGCAGGGCCCCGGGGAGCTGTTTTTT.

CDR3 nucleotide sequence: TGTGCCATCAGTGACGGGCAGGGGCCCCACTATAATGAAAAACTGTTTTTT. It translates to CAISDGQGPHYNEKLFF. The chain recombines TRBV10-3 with TRBJ1-4, with D possibly TRBD1 on 6 matching bases. V was shortened by 3 bases and J by 4 bases, with 18 bases between the two germline ends. This CDR3 is built from 17 residues. CDR1 ENHRY and CDR2 SYGVKD come from the germline V gene.

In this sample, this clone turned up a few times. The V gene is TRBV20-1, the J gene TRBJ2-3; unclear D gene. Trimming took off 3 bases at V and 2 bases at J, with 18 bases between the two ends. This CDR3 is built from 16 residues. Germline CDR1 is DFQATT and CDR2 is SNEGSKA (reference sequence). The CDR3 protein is CSASIVTTSVTDTQYF. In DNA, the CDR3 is TGCAGTGCTAGTATTGTCACAACGAGCGTCACAGATACGCAGTATTTT.

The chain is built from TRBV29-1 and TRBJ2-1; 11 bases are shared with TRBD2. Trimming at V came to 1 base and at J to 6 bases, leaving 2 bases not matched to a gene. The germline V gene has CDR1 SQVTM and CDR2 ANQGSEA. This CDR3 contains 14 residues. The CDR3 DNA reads TGCAGCGTTGAAGTTAGCGGGGGGGCCAATGAGCAGTTCTTC. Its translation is CSVEVSGGANEQFF.

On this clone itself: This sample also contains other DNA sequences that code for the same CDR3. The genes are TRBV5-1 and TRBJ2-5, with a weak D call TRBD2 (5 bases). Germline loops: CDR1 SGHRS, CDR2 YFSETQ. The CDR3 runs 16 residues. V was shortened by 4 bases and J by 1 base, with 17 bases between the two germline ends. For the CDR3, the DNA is TGCGCCAGCAGCCCACAAACTGGACTGTTCCAAGAGACCCAGTACTTC. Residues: CASSPQTGLFQETQYF.

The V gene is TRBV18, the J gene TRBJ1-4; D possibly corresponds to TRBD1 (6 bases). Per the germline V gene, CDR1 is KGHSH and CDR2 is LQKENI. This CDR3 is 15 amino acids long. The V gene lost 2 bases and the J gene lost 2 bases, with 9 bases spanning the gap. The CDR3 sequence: CASSPRGSTNEKLFF. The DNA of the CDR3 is TGTGCCAGCTCACCAAGGGGGTCGACTAATGAAAAACTGTTTTTT.

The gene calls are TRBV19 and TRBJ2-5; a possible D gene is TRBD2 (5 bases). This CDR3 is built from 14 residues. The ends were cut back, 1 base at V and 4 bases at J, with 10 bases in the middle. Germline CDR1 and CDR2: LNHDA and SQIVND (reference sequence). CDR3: CASSIGGFGETQYF. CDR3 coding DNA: TGTGCCAGTAGTATAGGAGGGTTTGGAGAGACCCAGTACTTC. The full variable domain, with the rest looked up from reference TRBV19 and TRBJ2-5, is DGGITQSPKYLFRKEGQNVTLSCEQNLNHDAMYWYRQDPGQGLRLIYYSQIVNDFQKGDIAEGYSVSREKKESFPLTVTSAQKNPTAFYLCASSIGGFGETQYFGPGTRLLVL.

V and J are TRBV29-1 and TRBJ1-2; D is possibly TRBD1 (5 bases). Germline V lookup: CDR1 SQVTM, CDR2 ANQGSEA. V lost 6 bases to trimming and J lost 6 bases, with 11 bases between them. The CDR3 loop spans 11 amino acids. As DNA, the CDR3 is TGCAGCGTCGACGGGGGGAATGGCTACACCTTC. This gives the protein CSVDGGNGYTF.

The CDR3 region is CASSQGQGVVTDTQYF. In DNA form, the CDR3 reads TGTGCCAGCAGCCAGGGACAGGGGGTGGTCACAGATACGCAGTATTTT. V usage is TRBV3-1 (or the pseudogene TRBV3-2) and J usage is TRBJ2-3; TRBD1 matches 11 bases. CDR3 length: 16 residues. Trimming took 3 bases from V and 2 from J; bases not matched to a gene: 4. Germline V gene lookup returns CDR1 LGHDT and CDR2 YNNKEL (reference sequence).

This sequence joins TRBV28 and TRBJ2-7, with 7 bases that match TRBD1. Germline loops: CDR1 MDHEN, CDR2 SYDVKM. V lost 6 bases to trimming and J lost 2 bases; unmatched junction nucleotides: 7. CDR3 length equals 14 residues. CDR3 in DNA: TGTGCCAGCAGCTTGGACAGGACCCCCTACGAGCAGTACTTC. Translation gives CASSLDRTPYEQYF.

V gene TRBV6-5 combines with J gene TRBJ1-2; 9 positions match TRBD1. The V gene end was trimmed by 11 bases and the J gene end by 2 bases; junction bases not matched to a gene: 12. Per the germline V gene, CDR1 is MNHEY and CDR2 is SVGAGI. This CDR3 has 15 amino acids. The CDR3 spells CASSLPQGANYGYTF. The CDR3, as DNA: TGTGCCTCCTCCCTCCCACAGGGGGCCAACTATGGCTACACCTTC.

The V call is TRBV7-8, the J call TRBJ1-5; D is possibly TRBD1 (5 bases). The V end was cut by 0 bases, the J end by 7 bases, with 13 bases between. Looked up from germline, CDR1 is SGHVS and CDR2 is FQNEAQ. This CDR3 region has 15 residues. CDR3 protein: CASSLAQGGGQPQHF. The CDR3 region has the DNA TGTGCCAGCAGCTTAGCCCAGGGTGGGGGGCAGCCCCAGCATTTT.

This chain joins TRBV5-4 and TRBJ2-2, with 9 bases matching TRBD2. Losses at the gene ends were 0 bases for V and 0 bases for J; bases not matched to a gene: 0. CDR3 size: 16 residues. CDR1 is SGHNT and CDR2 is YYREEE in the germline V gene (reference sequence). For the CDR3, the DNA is TGTGCCAGCAGCTTGGGACTAGCGGCGAACACCGGGGAGCTGTTTTTT. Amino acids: CASSLGLAANTGELFF.